These 3 T cell receptor beta chains came from one sample sequenced in a study of blood T cell repertoires in COVID-19. TCRdb keeps only in-frame clones here, not all; method: immunoSEQ multiplex PCR. This table has about 22,000 clones, 65% to 85% appearing once. Sequenced material: peripheral blood. The receptors stem from an elderly man with active or convalescent COVID-19.

This clone occurred a few times. The chain uses TRBV5-4 and TRBJ2-7; no reliable D call. This CDR3 is built from 14 residues. Trimming removed 4 bases at V and 1 base at J, with 12 bases between. Looked up from germline, CDR1 is SGHNT and CDR2 is YYREEE (reference sequence). CDR3 in DNA: TGTGCCAGCAGCCCCACGGGTCGTTCCTACGAGCAGTACTTC. Translated: CASSPTGRSYEQYF.

This clone showed up just once. The junction departs from the called germline gene at one end, perhaps through a read error. The chain joins TRBV11-2 to TRBJ1-6; 7 positions agree with TRBD1. The CDR3 loop spans 12 amino acids. Per germline, CDR1 SGHAT and CDR2 FQNNGV. CDR3 sequence (DNA): TGTGCCAGCAGCCGAACTTCGGGACAGAGAAGTTTT. It translates to CASSRTSGQRSF.

The V and J genes are TRBV18 and TRBJ2-2; D is perhaps TRBD1 (5 bases). Germline CDR1 is KGHSH and CDR2 is LQKENI. Deletions cut 2 bases from V and 4 bases from J, with 11 bases between. The CDR3 has 15 amino acids. The CDR3 sequence is CASSPVDDSTGELFF. Written as DNA, the CDR3 is TGTGCCAGCTCACCAGTTGACGACAGCACCGGGGAGCTGTTTTTT.